The clone carrying this T cell receptor (beta chain) occurred once. The data were obtained in a study of technical replicates of blood from several donors. Measured with immunoSEQ multiplex PCR; TCRdb has only the in-frame clones, and not every one. The data contain over 75,000 clones, approximately 94% of them singletons. Germline loops: CDR1 SNHLY, CDR2 FYNNEI. With 1 base clipped from V and 13 bases from J, the junction kept 15 bases outside the gene matches. CDR3 length equals 15 residues. This receptor was taken from a human donor in good health. The chain has TRBV2 and TRBJ1-2; the match to TRBD1 covers 7 bases. Sequencing was performed on T cells isolated from PBMCs. Here the CDR3 DNA reads TGTGCCAGCAGTGAAGGTGTTTGGACAGGTACTGGGTGCACCTTC. As protein: CASSEGVWTGTGCTF.